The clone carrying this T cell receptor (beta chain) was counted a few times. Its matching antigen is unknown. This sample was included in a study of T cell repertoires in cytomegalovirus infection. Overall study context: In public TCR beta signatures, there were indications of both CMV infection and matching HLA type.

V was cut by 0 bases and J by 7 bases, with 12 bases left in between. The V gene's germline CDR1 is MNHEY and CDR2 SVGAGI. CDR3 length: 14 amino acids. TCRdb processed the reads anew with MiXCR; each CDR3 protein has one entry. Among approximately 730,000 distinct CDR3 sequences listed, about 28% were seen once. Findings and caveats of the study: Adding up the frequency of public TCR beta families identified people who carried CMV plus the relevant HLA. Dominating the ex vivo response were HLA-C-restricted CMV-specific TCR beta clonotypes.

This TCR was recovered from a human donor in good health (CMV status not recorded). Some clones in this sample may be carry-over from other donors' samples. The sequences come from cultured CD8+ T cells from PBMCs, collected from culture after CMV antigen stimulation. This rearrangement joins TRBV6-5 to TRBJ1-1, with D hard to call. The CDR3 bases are TGTGCCAGCAGTTACTCGAAGTCGTTTTTTGAAGCTTTCTTT. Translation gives CASSYSKSFFEAFF.